Each of the 17 T cell receptor beta chains below was sequenced from the same sample in a study of T-cell reconstitution after alpha-beta-depleted transplantation in children. The authors prepared the TCRbeta library with unique molecular identifiers. TCRdb reprocessed the PCR reads with MiXCR, giving one entry per CDR3 protein. Of fewer than 20,000 distinct CDR3 sequences listed, around 7.7% were seen once; the top ten hold 35% to 40%. The sequences come from PBMCs, mostly from graft donor cells, collected 60 days after TCRalphabeta/CD19-depleted stem cell transplant. Source of these receptors: a boy under two years old who had a stem cell transplant for Wiskott-Aldrich syndrome, so the T cells may come from the graft donor.

This clonotype occurred many times. The V call is TRBV6-4, the J call TRBJ2-2, with 7 positions matching TRBD1. CDR1 MRHNA and CDR2 SNTAGT come from the germline V gene. V shed 3 bases and J 8 bases; nucleotides not matched to a gene: 6. The CDR3 covers 14 residues. CDR3 region: CASSDMRGPGELFF. In nucleotides, the CDR3 is TGTGCCAGCAGTGATATGAGGGGGCCGGGGGAGCTGTTTTTT.

This clonotype was observed many times. The chain carries TRBV20-1 and TRBJ2-3, with TRBD2 matching 7 bases. This CDR3 comprises 14 residues. Germline V gives CDR1 DFQATT, CDR2 SNEGSKA (reference sequence). V gave up 2 bases and J gave up 2 bases; unmatched junction bases: 4. The CDR3 region has the DNA TGCAGTGCTAGAAGACTAGCAAACACAGATACGCAGTATTTT. This codes for CSARRLANTDTQYF.

In this sample, this clonotype turned up a few times. V is TRBV28 and J is TRBJ1-1; D call uncertain. Germline V CDR1 and CDR2: MDHEN, SYDVKM. V lost 2 bases to trimming and J lost 1 base, with 2 bases between them. This CDR3 comprises 12 residues. The chain's CDR3 is CASSLQNTEAFF. The CDR3 DNA follows: TGTGCCAGCAGTTTACAGAACACTGAAGCTTTCTTT.

This clonotype was detected ten times or more. The chain carries TRBV3-1 and TRBJ2-5; the D is unclear. The CDR3 is 11 amino acids. The ends were cut back, 3 bases at V and 1 base at J, with 0 bases in the middle. Germline V gives CDR1 LGHDT, CDR2 YNNKEL (reference sequence). CDR3 DNA sequence: TGTGCCAGCAGCCACCAAGAGACCCAGTACTTC. Encoded protein: CASSHQETQYF.

This clonotype has at least ten counts. The rearrangement joins TRBV24-1 to TRBJ2-5; 9 bases are a match to TRBD1. V lost 5 bases and J lost 3; bases outside the gene matches: 12. Germline lookup yields CDR1 KGHDR and CDR2 SFDVKD. The CDR3 has 17 residues. CDR3 in amino acids: CATSAIPRTGAKETQYF. In DNA form, the CDR3 reads TGTGCCACCAGTGCGATTCCCAGGACAGGGGCAAAAGAGACCCAGTACTTC.

This clonotype showed up many times. The V and J genes are TRBV20-1 and TRBJ2-1, with 9 bases lining up with TRBD2. From germline, CDR1 is DFQATT and CDR2 SNEGSKA (reference sequence). The CDR3 has 15 residues. J was trimmed by 4 bases and V by 6 bases; bases with no gene match: 10. CDR3 sequence (DNA): TGCAGTGCCACACTAGCGGGTACGGGTTACAATGAGCAGTTCTTC. It codes for CSATLAGTGYNEQFF.

The chain couples TRBV7-2 to TRBJ2-5; 14 positions agree with TRBD2. The germline V gene encodes CDR1 SGHTA and CDR2 FQGNSA. There are 16 residues in the CDR3. J lost 5 bases, V lost 5 bases, and 7 bases had no gene match. CDR3 sequence reads: CASSTRTSGRRETQYF. As DNA, the CDR3 is TGTGCCAGCAGCACCCGGACTAGCGGGAGGAGGGAGACCCAGTACTTC. The variable domain in full, with the rest retrieved from reference TRBV7-2 and TRBJ2-5, is GAGVSQSPSNKVTEKGKDVELRCDPISGHTALYWYRQSLGQGLEFLIYFQGNSAPDKSGLPSDRFSAERTGGSVSTLTIQRTQQEDSAVYLCASSTRTSGRRETQYFGPGTRLLVL.

This clonotype has a count of ten or more. The chain uses TRBV12-3 or TRBV12-4 and TRBJ1-1; 7 nucleotides agree with TRBD1. Germline trimming cut 3 bases from V and 0 bases from J; bases unmatched to any gene: 1. This CDR3 comprises 14 residues. The CDR3 DNA reads TGTGCCAGCAGTTTGGGGACAGTGAACACTGAAGCTTTCTTT. It translates to CASSLGTVNTEAFF.

This clonotype is medium-sized within its sample. CDR3 nucleotides: TGTGCCAGCAGTGAGTCTTACATGAACACTGAAGCTTTCTTT. Translating gives CASSESYMNTEAFF. The V call is TRBV6-1, the J call TRBJ1-1, with D unresolved. The V and J ends lost 3 bases and 0 bases respectively, with 8 bases between them. Germline CDR1 and CDR2: MNHNS and SASEGT. This CDR3 comprises 14 residues.

This clonotype was recorded at least ten times. V and J are TRBV5-5 and TRBJ1-1; D perhaps matches TRBD1 (5 bases). The CDR3 length is 15 residues. Germline values: CDR1 SGHKS, CDR2 YYEKEE (reference sequence). V was pared by 2 bases and J by 4 bases, with 15 bases between. CDR3 amino acids: CASSLRTDTVTEAFF. The CDR3 nucleotides are TGTGCCAGCAGCTTAAGGACGGACACGGTCACTGAAGCTTTCTTT.

In this sample, this clonotype turned up many times. The CDR3 DNA reads TGTGCCAGCAGTCCCACGGGACCTTCCTACGAGCAGTACTTC. This sequence encodes CASSPTGPSYEQYF. The chain carries TRBV12-3 or TRBV12-4 and TRBJ2-7; the D call may be TRBD1 or TRBD2 (5 bases each). The ends were cut back, 5 bases at V and 1 base at J, with 12 bases in the middle. This CDR3 region has 14 residues.

This clonotype appeared many times. V usage is TRBV10-3 and J usage is TRBJ2-1, with 7 bases lining up with TRBD2. Losses at the gene ends were 3 bases for V and 9 bases for J; bases not matched to a gene: 8. This CDR3 contains 14 residues. Germline values: CDR1 ENHRY, CDR2 SYGVKD. CDR3 sequence: CAISDMREYGEQFF. The CDR3 DNA follows: TGTGCCATCAGTGATATGCGGGAGTACGGTGAGCAGTTCTTC.

There are a few counts of this clonotype. The genes are TRBV21-1 and TRBJ2-1; TRBD1, as called in the table, went unchecked against the DNA. TRBV21-1 is a pseudogene locus. CDR3 size: 11 residues. CDR3 protein: CASSSWAGQFF. The CDR3 nucleotides are TGTGCCAGCAGCAGTTGGGCGGGGCAGTTCTTC.

This clonotype was picked up many times. The rearrangement uses TRBV6-1 and TRBJ2-1; TRBD2 matches at 7 bases. Germline V lookup: CDR1 MNHNS, CDR2 SASEGT. The V gene end was trimmed by 6 bases and the J gene end by 0 bases; junction bases not matched to a gene: 8. There are 16 residues in the CDR3. Written as DNA, the CDR3 is TGTGCCAGCAGCCGGGAGGTCGATATCTCCTACAATGAGCAGTTCTTC. Amino acids: CASSREVDISYNEQFF.

This clonotype was seen only a few times. This chain connects TRBV5-1 to TRBJ1-1; possible D gene TRBD1, 6 bases. The germline gives CDR1 SGHRS, CDR2 YFSETQ. Trimming took 4 bases from V and 1 from J, leaving 20 bases between them. The CDR3 consists of 17 residues. The CDR3 DNA reads as TGCGCCAGCAGCGGTAACAGGGCGAGAACAGAGAACACTGAAGCTTTCTTT. This sequence encodes CASSGNRARTENTEAFF.

This clonotype occurred many times. V usage is TRBV5-1 and J usage is TRBJ2-7, with a weak D call TRBD1 (6 bases). Germline CDR1 SGHRS, CDR2 YFSETQ. The V end was cut by 0 bases, the J end by 3 bases, with 13 bases between. The CDR3 covers 15 residues. For the CDR3, the DNA is TGCGCCAGCAGCTTGGCAGGGGAAATTTTCTACGAGCAGTACTTC. Its translation is CASSLAGEIFYEQYF.

This clonotype was picked up many times. The rearrangement links TRBV30 to TRBJ2-6; either TRBD1 or TRBD2 may fit D (6 bases each). V lost 3 bases and J 4 bases, leaving 13 bases between the germline ends. The CDR3 loop spans 15 amino acids. Germline loops: CDR1 GTSNPN, CDR2 SVGIG (reference sequence). The DNA for the CDR3 is TGTGCCTGGAGCTCCGGGGGCTTCGGGGCCAACGTCCTGACTTTC. Protein sequence: CAWSSGGFGANVLTF. Based on the CDR3 plus reference TRBV30 and TRBJ2-6, the full variable domain is SQTIHQWPATLVQPVGSPLSLECTVEGTSNPNLYWYRQAAGRGLQLLFYSVGIGQISSEVPQNLSASRPQDRQFILSSKKLLLSDSGFYLCAWSSGGFGANVLTFGAGSRLTVL.